This TCR beta chain is from a study of control samples from healthy donors and cancer patients (dated by TCRdb to 2018 to 2020). Libraries came from the immunoSEQ multiplex PCR assay. TCRdb retrieved this table from immuneACCESS and kept in-frame rearrangements only. Not all clones are present; in checked studies, unresolved V genes account for under half, and no reason is known for the remainder. The table for this sample lists about 130,000 clones; just under 95% of them were counted only once. About 5.5% of the sample belongs to the ten largest clones. Sequences MNHEY (CDR1) and SMNVEV (CDR2) are obtained from the germline V gene (reference sequence). V and J lose 2 bases and 7 bases, and a span of 14 bases separates them. Including cysteine and phenylalanine, the CDR3 has 15 amino acids. The kept DNA is CDR3 alone, 45 bases in frame from the first base. Comments on this clone: Its specific antigen is unknown. No clone much larger than this one lies a single base away; base qualities are absent.

The rearrangement combines TRBV27 with TRBJ1-4; the D segment could be TRBD1, given 6 matching bases. This receptor was identified in a man in his late teens or twenties in good health. Input material: blood. CDR3 region: CASSLGGGLSEKLFF. The DNA sequence is as follows: TGTGCCAGCAGTTTAGGCGGGGGCCTGTCTGAAAAACTGTTTTTT.